A selection of T cell receptor beta chains follows, all from one sample in a study of OX40 agonist ivuxolimab in advanced cancers. Using immunoSEQ multiplex PCR, the repertoire was profiled, and TCRdb retains in-frame clones only, with some absent. The repertoire holds over 55,000 clones, over 75% seen once, with roughly a tenth in the top ten. The sequenced sample was CD4+ or CD8+ T cells sorted from blood, obtained in a trial of the OX40 agonist ivuxolimab. These receptors came from an adult with an advanced solid tumor such as melanoma, head and neck, liver or kidney cancer. CDR3s include the opening cysteine and the closing phenylalanine or tryptophan. Each record gives: D gene, V gene, J gene, clone size, CDR3 DNA, CDR3 protein. D genes are given only for firm matches. Rows may omit the clone size; those that give it use once, few, many or a size class.

D gene: -; V gene: TRBV27; J gene: TRBJ2-7; clone size: -; CDR3 DNA: TGTGCCAGCACCCCAAGTGGGCTCTTGGGGATCTACGAGCAGTACTTC; CDR3 protein: CASTPSGLLGIYEQYF
D gene: TRBD1; V gene: TRBV11-2; J gene: TRBJ1-4; clone size: -; CDR3 DNA: TGTGCCAGCAGCTTAGGCGGGACAGGGAGTGAAAAACTGTTTTTT; CDR3 protein: CASSLGGTGSEKLFF
D gene: -; V gene: TRBV27; J gene: TRBJ2-7; clone size: once; CDR3 DNA: TGTGCCAGCAGTTCATACCCCCCCTACGAGCAGTACTTC; CDR3 protein: CASSSYPPYEQYF
D gene: -; V gene: TRBV28; J gene: TRBJ2-2; clone size: -; CDR3 DNA: TGTGCCAGCAGTTTATGGGACAGTACCGCCGGGGAGCTGTTTTTT; CDR3 protein: CASSLWDSTAGELFF
D gene: TRBD2; V gene: TRBV6-6; J gene: TRBJ2-1; clone size: -; CDR3 DNA: TGTGCCAGCAGTGTAGCGGGAAACACTTACAATGAGCAGTTCTTC; CDR3 protein: CASSVAGNTYNEQFF
D gene: -; V gene: TRBV28; J gene: TRBJ1-2; clone size: -; CDR3 DNA: TGTGCCAGCAGTTCGCAGGGTCGTGTCTATGGCTACACCTTC; CDR3 protein: CASSSQGRVYGYTF
D gene: -; V gene: TRBV28; J gene: TRBJ1-1; clone size: -; CDR3 DNA: TGTGCCAGCAGTTTTCCCTACAGAGACTCTGAAGCTTTCTTT; CDR3 protein: CASSFPYRDSEAFF
D gene: -; V gene: TRBV6-5; J gene: TRBJ1-3; clone size: -; CDR3 DNA: TGTGCCAGCAGTTACACGGGGGCTGGAAACACCATATATTTT; CDR3 protein: CASSYTGAGNTIYF
D gene: -; V gene: TRBV19; J gene: TRBJ1-5; clone size: -; CDR3 DNA: TGTGCCAGTAGTACTGGTACTCGGGGTCAGCCCCAGCATTTT; CDR3 protein: CASSTGTRGQPQHF
D gene: -; V gene: TRBV2; J gene: TRBJ2-3; clone size: few; CDR3 DNA: TGTGCCAGCAGTGAAGCGCTGGGCCTAAGCACAGATACGCAGTATTTT; CDR3 protein: CASSEALGLSTDTQYF
D gene: TRBD1; V gene: TRBV28; J gene: TRBJ2-7; clone size: -; CDR3 DNA: TGTGCCAGCAGTTCCTACCAGGGGGAACAGTACTTC; CDR3 protein: CASSSYQGEQYF
D gene: TRBD1; V gene: TRBV6-1; J gene: TRBJ2-7; clone size: -; CDR3 DNA: TGTGCCAGCAGTGAACTCCTGGGACAGGGGCCTACCTACGAGCAGTACTTC; CDR3 protein: CASSELLGQGPTYEQYF
D gene: TRBD1; V gene: TRBV6-5; J gene: TRBJ1-1; clone size: -; CDR3 DNA: TGTGCCAGCAGTTACATTCGGGACAGGGGCACTGAAGCTTTCTTT; CDR3 protein: CASSYIRDRGTEAFF
D gene: -; V gene: TRBV7-2; J gene: TRBJ2-6; clone size: -; CDR3 DNA: TGTGCCAGCAGCCGCCAAGGATACGTAAGTGGGGCCAACGTCCTGACTTTC; CDR3 protein: CASSRQGYVSGANVLTF
D gene: TRBD1; V gene: TRBV11-2; J gene: TRBJ2-1; clone size: -; CDR3 DNA: TGTGCCAGCAGCTCCAGGGGGCGATTTAGCTCCTACAATGAGCAGTTCTTC; CDR3 protein: CASSSRGRFSSYNEQFF
D gene: -; V gene: TRBV21-1; J gene: TRBJ1-2; clone size: -; CDR3 DNA: TGTGCCAGCAGCAGACAGGGGGCTAACTATGGCTACACCTTC; CDR3 protein: CASSRQGANYGYTF
D gene: -; V gene: TRBV7-9; J gene: TRBJ2-5; clone size: -; CDR3 DNA: TGTGCCAGCAGCTTATGGGAGACCCAGTACTTC; CDR3 protein: CASSLWETQYF
D gene: TRBD1; V gene: TRBV20-1; J gene: TRBJ1-2; clone size: once; CDR3 DNA: TGCAGTGCTAACAGGGGAGAGAGCTACACCTTC; CDR3 protein: CSANRGESYTF
D gene: -; V gene: TRBV11-3; J gene: TRBJ1-3; clone size: -; CDR3 DNA: TGTGCCAGCAGTTTCATCACCGGGGACACCATATATTTT; CDR3 protein: CASSFITGDTIYF
D gene: TRBD1; V gene: TRBV7-9; J gene: TRBJ2-7; clone size: -; CDR3 DNA: TGTGCCAGCAGCCGGGACAGGGCTTCCTACGAGCAGTACTTC; CDR3 protein: CASSRDRASYEQYF
D gene: -; V gene: TRBV7-6; J gene: TRBJ1-4; clone size: -; CDR3 DNA: TGTGCCAGCAGCTCCCTTCCTAATGAAAAACTGTTTTTT; CDR3 protein: CASSSLPNEKLFF
D gene: -; V gene: TRBV9; J gene: TRBJ2-3; clone size: once; CDR3 DNA: TGTGCCAGCAGCGCGCGGGACATGCTATTTTGGGATACGCAGTATTTT; CDR3 protein: CASSARDMLFWDTQYF